This record concerns one T cell receptor beta chain sequence. The antigen is not known. Ophthalmopathy in the patients scored at least 3 on Clinical Activity Score and at least 4 on NOSPECS grade, lasting under 3 months. Diagnostic decisions used clinical symptoms, serum thyroxine and TRAb, thyroid ultrasound and orbital computed tomography. The source material, RNA transcripts, was used to amplify TCR beta CDR3 regions. The HTBI primer set served for first-round RT-PCR of the TCR CDR3. Via MiXCR, TCRdb re-called the multiplex PCR reads, giving one row per CDR3 protein. The table lists approximately 600,000 distinct CDR3 sequences, less than 25% of them singletons. This entry belongs to a study of T cells in Graves' hyperthyroidism and ophthalmopathy. Turning to the study itself: Once the initial diagnosis was made, peripheral blood was obtained before any treatment.

Points from the study as a whole: Ophthalmopathy got predicted by the model a median 6.5 months before its onset.

V dropped 3 bases and J dropped 3; count of bases not matched to a gene: 10. CDR3 size: 16 residues. Germline loops: CDR1 SGHTA, CDR2 FQGNSA. The receptor comes from a man aged 30 to 45 with Graves' ophthalmopathy. The sample comprised blood. The V call is TRBV7-2, the J call TRBJ2-5, with 7 positions matching TRBD2. DNA for the CDR3: TGTGCCAGCAGCTTGGCAGCGGGGAGGATAAAAGAGACCCAGTACTTC. It encodes CASSLAAGRIKETQYF.